This record covers a single TCR beta chain. Measured with immunoSEQ multiplex PCR; TCRdb has only the in-frame clones, and not every one. The profile shows 50,000 to 80,000 clones, around 82% of them singletons. These data originate in a study of blood T cell repertoires in COVID-19. V lost 3 bases and J lost 6, with 15 bases in between. Per germline, CDR1 LNHDA and CDR2 SQIVND (reference sequence). The CDR3 consists of 15 residues. The sample comprised peripheral blood. The gene calls are TRBV19 and TRBJ1-5; weak D call: TRBD1 (6 bases). This receptor was identified in a man aged 55 to 70 with COVID-19, enrolled during active disease. The CDR3 bases are TGTGCCAGTAGTATCACAGGGCGAGTATTTCAGCCCCAGCATTTT. As protein: CASSITGRVFQPQHF.